The 10 T cell receptor beta chains below all came from one sample that was sequenced in a study of blood T cell repertoires in COVID-19. Sequencing was performed with immunoSEQ multiplex PCR; in TCRdb, only in-frame clones are kept and a portion is missing. The data hold about 390,000 clones, with 80% to 90% observed a single time. The sequenced sample was peripheral blood. The source of these receptors is a woman aged 55-70 years with COVID-19, enrolled during active disease.

This chain uses TRBV13 with TRBJ1-1; unclear D gene. This CDR3 is 13 amino acids long. Trimming removed 5 bases at V and 14 bases at J, with 21 bases between. Germline CDR1 and CDR2: PRHDT and FYEKMQ (reference sequence). The CDR3 spells CASSPSREAPSFF. DNA for the CDR3: TGTGCCAGCAGCCCCTCCCGGGAGGCTCCGAGCTTCTTT. The variable domain in full, completed from reference TRBV13 and TRBJ1-1, reads AAGVIQSPRHLIKEKRETATLKCYPIPRHDTVYWYQQGPGQDPQFLISFYEKMQSDKGSIPDRFSAQQFSDYHSELNMSSLELGDSALYFCASSPSREAPSFFGQGTRLTVV.

The chain employs TRBV2 and TRBJ1-1; tentatively, D is TRBD1 (5 bases). The CDR3 covers 14 residues. CDR1 is SNHLY, CDR2 FYNNEI, per germline. V gave up 3 bases and J gave up 5 bases, with 13 bases separating them. As DNA, the CDR3 is TGTGCCAGCAGTGATGCAGGGTTTAGTACTGAAGCTTTCTTT. Translated, it gives CASSDAGFSTEAFF. The complete variable domain, with remaining parts taken from reference TRBV2 and TRBJ1-1, reads EPEVTQTPSHQVTQMGQEVILRCVPISNHLYFYWYRQILGQKVEFLVSFYNNEISEKSEIFDDQFSVERPDGSNFTLKIRSTKLEDSAMYFCASSDAGFSTEAFFGQGTRLTVV.

The rearrangement joins TRBV5-3 to TRBJ2-7, with unresolved D. TRBV5-3 is an ORF, with its function uncertain. V was shortened by 4 bases and J by 0 bases, with 11 bases between the two germline ends. The CDR3 spans 14 residues. CDR3 residues: CARSQLLSSYEQYF. The CDR3 DNA follows: TGTGCCAGAAGCCAACTTTTAAGCTCCTACGAGCAGTACTTC.

V and J are TRBV6-1 and TRBJ1-3; TRBD1 matches at 7 bases. The CDR3 sequence is 16 residues long. The germline gives CDR1 MNHNS, CDR2 SASEGT. V lost 2 bases and J lost 3; bases outside the gene matches: 7. The CDR3 sequence is CASSEPGQKGGNTIYF. For the CDR3, the DNA is TGTGCCAGCAGTGAACCGGGACAGAAGGGTGGAAACACCATATATTTT.

The chain is built from TRBV5-5 and TRBJ2-1; tentatively, D is TRBD2 (5 bases). The V and J ends lost 2 bases and 4 bases respectively, with 10 bases between them. The CDR3 has 14 amino acids. The germline V gene has CDR1 SGHKS and CDR2 YYEKEE (reference sequence). The CDR3 is CASSFGGRYNEQFF. The CDR3 DNA reads as TGTGCCAGCAGCTTCGGCGGGCGTTACAATGAGCAGTTCTTC.

This chain joins TRBV6-6 and TRBJ2-2; the match to TRBD1 covers 7 bases. V lost 4 bases and J lost 5; bases outside the gene matches: 4. The CDR3 covers 14 residues. Germline-derived CDR1 and CDR2 are MNHNY and SVGAGI (reference sequence). The CDR3 sequence is CASSSYRGTGELFF. The CDR3 DNA follows: TGTGCCAGCAGTTCGTACAGGGGAACCGGGGAGCTGTTTTTT.

The chain couples TRBV18 to TRBJ1-1; D perhaps matches TRBD1 (6 bases). V lost 1 base and J 1 base, leaving 10 bases between the germline ends. The CDR3 totals 15 residues. Germline CDR1 KGHSH, CDR2 LQKENI. The CDR3 DNA reads TGTGCCAGCTCACCACTCCGAGGGGGGAACACTGAAGCTTTCTTT. This encodes CASSPLRGGNTEAFF.

The rearrangement joins TRBV6-5 to TRBJ2-1; TRBD2 agrees at 12 bases. Germline CDR1 MNHEY, CDR2 SVGAGI. Trimming took 9 bases from V and 6 from J; bases not matched to a gene: 3. The CDR3 is 13 amino acids. The CDR3 region has the DNA TGTGCCAGTCGACTAGCGGGGGCCAATGAGCAGTTCTTC. The encoded protein is CASRLAGANEQFF.

The CDR3 protein is CASSQENTRIARVHLNQPQHF. The CDR3 nucleotides are TGTGCCAGCAGCCAAGAAAACACCCGTATCGCGCGGGTGCACCTCAATCAGCCCCAGCATTTT. The chain links TRBV3-1 (or the pseudogene TRBV3-2) to TRBJ1-5; D is undetermined. The ends were cut back, 0 bases at V and 3 bases at J, with 27 bases in the middle. The CDR3 runs to 21 residues. Germline lookup yields CDR1 LGHDT and CDR2 YNNKEL (reference sequence).

This clone was detected once. The genes are TRBV3-1 (or the pseudogene TRBV3-2) and TRBJ2-7; TRBD2 is a possible D gene (6 bases). This CDR3 has 14 amino acids. V was shortened by 5 bases and J by 3 bases, with 14 bases between the two germline ends. Germline values: CDR1 LGHDT, CDR2 YNNKEL (reference sequence). The CDR3 sequence is CASSTGGKVYEQYF. Written as DNA, the CDR3 is TGTGCCAGCAGCACCGGAGGGAAGGTCTACGAGCAGTACTTC.